Below, 10 T cell receptor beta chains from the same sample are listed, as sequenced in a study of response to subunit inactivated influenza vaccine. Using its own MiXCR run on the RT-PCR reads, TCRdb lists one record per CDR3 protein. The sample has 500,000 to 700,000 distinct CDR3 sequences, roughly a quarter seen once. Another study also made use of these data, one on T cells expressing NK-cell markers. Turning to that study: UMIs accompanied the 5'RACE template switching by which TCR beta cDNA was made.

This specimen consisted of CD4+ T cells sorted from PBMCs, obtained about 11 days after vaccination. The receptors derive from a man aged 45-65 years who received an inactivated influenza vaccine.

The chain carries TRBV29-1 and TRBJ2-7; a possible D gene is TRBD1 (8 bases). The germline CDR1 and CDR2 sequences are SQVTM and ANQGSEA. Deletions cut 5 bases from V and 7 bases from J, with 18 bases between. This CDR3 has 13 amino acids. The CDR3 sequence is CSVREDRVLEQYF. The CDR3 DNA is TGCAGCGTTCGGGAGGACAGGGTGTTAGAGCAGTACTTC.

On this clonotype itself: Sequence at one end of the junction differs from germline and may be a read error. This sequence joins TRBV6-2 or TRBV6-3 and TRBJ2-6, with 9 nucleotides matching TRBD1. The CDR3 has 18 amino acids. Per germline, CDR1 MNHEY and CDR2 SVGEGT. CDR3 region: CASSFQTGGKPGATVLTF. The CDR3 DNA sequence: TGTGCCAGCAGTTTCCAGACAGGGGGAAAGCCTGGGGCCACCGTCCTGACTTTC.

This clonotype was seen only a few times. The chain employs TRBV27 and TRBJ2-7, with a weak D call TRBD1 (5 bases). This CDR3 spans 16 amino acids. CDR1 is MNHEY and CDR2 is SMNVEV in the germline V gene (reference sequence). Trimming left V 6 bases short and J 3 bases short, with 21 bases between. CDR3 sequence reads: CASRVIKGVSFYEQYF. For the CDR3, the DNA is TGTGCCAGCAGGGTCATCAAAGGGGTTAGCTTCTACGAGCAGTACTTC.

A single count supports this clonotype. The chain has TRBV27 and TRBJ2-1; perhaps TRBD2 as D (6 bases). Germline-derived CDR1 and CDR2 are MNHEY and SMNVEV (reference sequence). The CDR3 extends over 13 amino acids. The V and J ends lost 3 bases and 12 bases respectively, with 15 bases between them. CDR3 sequence: CASSFRAGGGQFF. The CDR3 DNA is TGTGCCAGCAGTTTCAGAGCGGGTGGGGGGCAGTTCTTC.

This clonotype was seen many times. The rearrangement joins TRBV4-1 to TRBJ1-4; D gene unclear. Deletions cut 3 bases from V and 4 bases from J, with 18 bases between. Germline CDR1 reads MGHRA; CDR2 reads YSYEKL. The CDR3 is 17 residues long. Written as DNA, the CDR3 is TGCGCCAGCAGCCACGTCCTCCGAAGGACGCGTAATGAAAAACTGTTTTTT. It translates to CASSHVLRRTRNEKLFF.

This clonotype has a count of ten or more. The rearrangement uses TRBV12-3 or TRBV12-4 and TRBJ2-7, with D tentatively TRBD1 or TRBD2 (5 bases each). Trimming took 8 bases from V and 2 from J, leaving 19 bases between them. This CDR3 has 15 residues. CDR3 residues: CASSPRGRTTYEQYF. For the CDR3, the DNA is TGTGCCAGCTCCCCCCGGGGCAGGACGACCTACGAGCAGTACTTC.

The chain is built from TRBV28 and TRBJ2-5; D possibly corresponds to TRBD1 (7 bases). V was shortened by 6 bases and J by 4 bases, with 21 bases between the two germline ends. The V gene's germline CDR1 is MDHEN and CDR2 SYDVKM. The CDR3 loop spans 16 amino acids. This CDR3 is CASSQLRGGGAETQYF. The CDR3 DNA is TGTGCCAGCAGCCAACTTCGTGGAGGGGGCGCAGAGACCCAGTACTTC.

The chain couples TRBV29-1 to TRBJ2-2, with D tentatively TRBD2 (5 bases). The V gene lost 1 base and the J gene lost 2 bases, with 14 bases spanning the gap. Per the germline V gene, CDR1 is SQVTM and CDR2 is ANQGSEA. This CDR3 has 16 amino acids. Written as DNA, the CDR3 is TGCAGCGTTGAAGTACCCGACGGACTTAACACCGGGGAGCTGTTTTTT. Translation: CSVEVPDGLNTGELFF.

CDR3 coding DNA: TGCGCCAGCAGCCAAGAAGCCTCGACCCCGCGCGAGCAGTACTTC. Residues: CASSQEASTPREQYF. The chain employs TRBV4-3 and TRBJ2-7; D remains ambiguous. V was shortened by 0 bases and J by 6 bases, with 15 bases between the two germline ends. CDR1 and CDR2 (germline): LGHNA, YSLEER. The CDR3 has 15 amino acids.

A few counts support this clonotype. V and J are TRBV6-5 and TRBJ1-3; D call uncertain. CDR3 length: 12 amino acids. From germline, CDR1 is MNHEY and CDR2 SVGAGI. Trimming removed 7 bases from V and 0 bases from J, with 4 bases in between. Here the CDR3 DNA reads TGTGCCAGCAAGAGCTCTGGAAACACCATATATTTT. Translating it yields CASKSSGNTIYF.